The 10 T cell receptor beta chains below all came from one sample that was sequenced in a study of cytotoxic CD8 clonotypes in ibrutinib-treated CLL. The method was immunoSEQ multiplex PCR; TCRdb's version includes in-frame clones alone and lacks a portion of them. The table shows some 200,000 clones, with 72% occurring only once. Sequences were derived from PBMCs, sampled after 24 months of ibrutinib treatment. These receptors were obtained from a human donor with chronic lymphocytic leukemia.

The J gene is TRBJ1-5, the V gene TRBV5-1; D remains ambiguous. The germline V gene encodes CDR1 SGHRS and CDR2 YFSETQ. Trimming shortened V by 0 bases and J by 0 bases, and 7 bases separated the two germline ends. The CDR3 loop spans 15 amino acids. The CDR3 DNA is TGCGCCAGCAGCTTGGAGGGAAATAGCAATCAGCCCCAGCATTTT. This sequence encodes CASSLEGNSNQPQHF.

V is TRBV9 and J is TRBJ2-7; perhaps TRBD2 as D (5 bases). From germline, CDR1 is SGDLS and CDR2 YYNGEE. The CDR3 runs to 14 residues. V gave up 0 bases and J gave up 2 bases, with 9 bases separating them. The CDR3 DNA follows: TGTGCCAGCAGCGTAGGAGGGATGGCCTACGAGCAGTACTTC. It translates to CASSVGGMAYEQYF.

This clone showed up just a few times. The rearrangement links TRBV4-2 to TRBJ1-5; D remains unclear. The CDR3 contains 13 residues. Germline CDR1 and CDR2: LGHNA and YNFKEQ. V lost 3 bases, J lost 3 bases, and 6 bases lay in between. CDR3 DNA sequence: TGTGCCAGCAGCCAGGGTGACAATCAGCCCCAGCATTTT. Translating it yields CASSQGDNQPQHF.

The genes are TRBV11-2 and TRBJ2-7; the match to TRBD2 covers 13 bases. Trimming cost V 4 bases and J 6 bases; bases outside gene matches: 6. CDR3 length equals 15 residues. Germline V gene lookup returns CDR1 SGHAT and CDR2 FQNNGV. CDR3 sequence reads: CASSSPGLAGTEQYF. The DNA for the CDR3 is TGTGCCAGCAGCTCCCCGGGACTAGCGGGGACCGAGCAGTACTTC.

This chain uses TRBV18 with TRBJ1-1; 7 bases agree with TRBD1. This CDR3 contains 14 residues. CDR1 and CDR2 (germline): KGHSH, LQKENI. Trimming at V came to 7 bases and at J to 0 bases, leaving 5 bases not matched to a gene. The CDR3 DNA sequence: TGTGCCAGCTGGACGACAGGGCTGAACACTGAAGCTTTCTTT. Its translation is CASWTTGLNTEAFF.

The chain links TRBV2 to TRBJ2-7; possibly TRBD2 for D (6 bases). V gave up 8 bases and J gave up 2 bases, with 13 bases separating them. This CDR3 has 13 residues. The germline gives CDR1 SNHLY, CDR2 FYNNEI. DNA for the CDR3: TGTGCCAGCCGCCGGGACTTTACCTACGAGCAGTACTTC. It codes for CASRRDFTYEQYF.

By its share, this clone is medium-sized. The rearrangement uses TRBV7-9 and TRBJ1-2; no clear D. This CDR3 spans 15 amino acids. V was shortened by 1 base and J by 6 bases, with 15 bases between the two germline ends. Germline lookup yields CDR1 SEHNR and CDR2 FQNEAQ (reference sequence). The chain's CDR3 is CASSLERLDTNGYTF. The CDR3, as DNA: TGTGCCAGCAGCTTAGAGAGGTTAGATACCAATGGCTACACCTTC.

The chain combines TRBV5-1 with TRBJ1-2; perhaps TRBD1 as D (6 bases). Germline CDR1 SGHRS, CDR2 YFSETQ. The CDR3 has 14 amino acids. The germline V and J ends were trimmed by 2 bases and 4 bases, with 12 bases remaining between them. This CDR3 is CASSLQGERYGYTF. DNA of the CDR3: TGCGCCAGCAGCTTACAGGGTGAGCGCTATGGCTACACCTTC.

The rearrangement uses TRBV27 and TRBJ2-1, with 8 bases identical to TRBD2. Germline V lookup: CDR1 MNHEY, CDR2 SMNVEV (reference sequence). With 3 bases clipped from V and 1 base from J, the junction kept 5 bases outside the gene matches. The CDR3 totals 16 residues. CDR3 bases: TGTGCCAGCAGTTTCCCGGGACTAGATTCCTACAATGAGCAGTTCTTC. It yields the protein CASSFPGLDSYNEQFF.

This chain connects TRBV14 to TRBJ2-1; the match to TRBD2 covers 13 bases. The germline V gene encodes CDR1 SGHDN and CDR2 FVKESK. This CDR3 comprises 17 residues. The V segment lost 4 bases and the J segment 7 bases; nucleotides outside the gene matches: 10. The CDR3 nucleotides read TGTGCCAGCAGCCTTACTAGCGGGAGGGCCTTTGGTAATGAGCAGTTCTTC. It encodes CASSLTSGRAFGNEQFF. The whole variable domain, remainder taken from reference TRBV14 and TRBJ2-1, is EAGVTQFPSHSVIEKGQTVTLRCDPISGHDNLYWYRRVMGKEIKFLLHFVKESKQDESGMPNNRFLAERTGGTYSTLKVQPAELEDSGVYFCASSLTSGRAFGNEQFFGPGTRLTVL.